The text below deals with one T cell receptor (beta chain). Its specificity is not known. Over chemoradiotherapy, repertoires were sampled more than once. Trimming at V came to 0 bases and at J to 12 bases, leaving 6 bases not matched to a gene. This CDR3 spans 13 amino acids. Germline assignment: CDR1 LGHNT and CDR2 FRNRAP. The data originate from a study of chemoradiotherapy in HPV16-positive cancers. Findings and caveats of the study: During treatment, candidate HPV-specific clones and E7-related motifs expanded in tumor. In HPV16-positive patients, HPV-responsive T-cell expansion tracked better recurrence-free survival. Functional assays defining HPV-specific T cells used only a couple of HPV16-positive patients.

Produced via immunoSEQ multiplex PCR; TCRdb's table is partial and in-frame only. This table holds 30,000 to 35,000 clones, about 89% found once. The sequence came from a human donor with HPV-associated anogenital cancer. This chain uses TRBV12-5 with TRBJ2-5; 8 bases are shared with TRBD2. The specimen was blood, collected from a patient who underwent chemoradiotherapy. Here the CDR3 DNA reads TGTGCTAGTGGTTTGGTTAGCGGGGCCGGCAAGTACTTC. Its protein is CASGLVSGAGKYF. The variable domain in full, with the rest retrieved from reference TRBV12-5 and TRBJ2-5, is DARVTQTPRHKVTEMGQEVTMRCQPILGHNTVFWYRQTMMQGLELLAYFRNRAPLDDSGMPKDRFSAEMPDATLATLKIQPSEPRDSAVYFCASGLVSGAGKYFGPGTRLLVL.